This TCR beta chain came from a study of control samples from healthy donors and cancer patients. CDR3 size: 14 residues. V lost 0 bases and J 4 bases, leaving 7 bases between the germline ends. CDR1 and CDR2 (germline): GTSNPN, SVGIG (reference sequence). Libraries were prepared by immunoSEQ multiplex PCR; TCRdb keeps only in-frame clonotypes and omits some of them. The repertoire holds 100,000 to 150,000 clones, with approximately 92% as singletons. Specimen: PBMCs. The receptor's source is a man at least 80 years old with head and neck cancer. The V gene is TRBV30, the J gene TRBJ1-6; D not resolved. CDR3 in amino acids: CAWSVVVYNSPLHF. The CDR3 bases are TGTGCCTGGAGTGTAGTGGTATATAATTCACCCCTCCACTTT. The entire variable domain, with the rest obtained from reference TRBV30 and TRBJ1-6, is as follows: SQTIHQWPATLVQPVGSPLSLECTVEGTSNPNLYWYRQAAGRGLQLLFYSVGIGQISSEVPQNLSASRPQDRQFILSSKKLLLSDSGFYLCAWSVVVYNSPLHFGNGTRLTVT.